Presented here are 13 T cell receptor beta chains from one specimen sequenced in a study of cytomegalovirus exposure and HLA in healthy donors. Amplification used 60 Vbeta primers and 13 Jbeta primers. Sequencing used immunoSEQ multiplex PCR; TCRdb keeps in-frame clones, though not all of them. Seen here are about 300,000 clones, about nine tenths observed once, and the top ten hold 3% to 4%. The sample taken for sequencing was PBMCs. These TCRs come from a man aged 40-49 years in good health and CMV-seropositive.

The chain uses TRBV10-3 and TRBJ2-1, with D possibly being TRBD1 (6 bases). This CDR3 region has 15 residues. Trimming pared 2 bases from V and 8 bases from J, leaving 16 bases between. Germline CDR1 and CDR2: ENHRY and SYGVKD. The CDR3 here is CAISEEGGAMDEQFF. The CDR3 nucleotides read TGTGCCATCAGTGAGGAAGGGGGAGCCATGGATGAGCAGTTCTTC.

The chain employs TRBV25-1 and TRBJ1-5, with D perhaps matching TRBD1 (6 bases). The ends were cut back, 3 bases at V and 4 bases at J, with 16 bases in the middle. In germline, CDR1 is MGHDK, CDR2 SYGVNS. The CDR3 is 16 residues long. The CDR3 DNA is TGTGCCAGCAGTGATGACGGGGGGGCAGGGAATCAGCCCCAGCATTTT. Residues: CASSDDGGAGNQPQHF.

This clone was observed a few times. The chain couples TRBV7-9 to TRBJ2-3, with D perhaps matching TRBD2 (6 bases). CDR3 size: 13 residues. In germline, CDR1 is SEHNR, CDR2 FQNEAQ (reference sequence). Trimming pared 6 bases from V and 4 bases from J, leaving 11 bases between. For the CDR3, the DNA is TGTGCCAGCAGGGACGGGAGAGCAGATACGCAGTATTTT. As protein: CASRDGRADTQYF.

This clone has just one count. The CDR3 loop reads CASSQDRGGDNEQFF. DNA of the CDR3: TGCGCCAGCAGCCAAGATAGGGGAGGGGACAATGAGCAGTTCTTC. The chain has TRBV4-1 and TRBJ2-1, with 7 positions matching TRBD2. The CDR3 is made up of 15 amino acids. CDR1 and CDR2 from the germline V gene are MGHRA and YSYEKL. Trimming removed 0 bases from V and 5 bases from J; junction bases left unmatched: 4.

V is TRBV7-2 and J is TRBJ2-3, with 9 bases matching TRBD1. The CDR3 totals 15 residues. Germline V gene data show CDR1 as SGHTA and CDR2 as FQGNSA. V was clipped by 1 base and J by 4 bases; unmatched bases: 3. In DNA form, the CDR3 reads TGTGCCAGCAGCTTAGGGGACAGGGTCCCAGATACGCAGTATTTT. This translates into CASSLGDRVPDTQYF.

The chain has TRBV19 and TRBJ2-1, with D unclear. Trimming removed 4 bases at V and 4 bases at J, with 8 bases between. Germline V gene data show CDR1 as LNHDA and CDR2 as SQIVND (reference sequence). The CDR3 is 13 amino acids. The chain's CDR3 is CASSTTVYNEQFF. As DNA, the CDR3 is TGTGCCAGTAGTACGACTGTATACAATGAGCAGTTCTTC.

The rearrangement uses TRBV5-1 and TRBJ2-3; 12 nucleotides line up with TRBD2. This CDR3 spans 17 amino acids. Trimming took 1 base from V and 5 from J; bases not matched to a gene: 8. Germline V gives CDR1 SGHRS, CDR2 YFSETQ. Here the CDR3 DNA reads TGCGCCAGCAGCTTGAACCTAGCGGGAGGGCCAGGAGATACGCAGTATTTT. Translating it yields CASSLNLAGGPGDTQYF.

The chain recombines TRBV11-2 with TRBJ2-1; 7 positions match TRBD1. V lost 4 bases to trimming and J lost 2 bases; unmatched junction nucleotides: 8. This CDR3 is built from 16 residues. The germline V gene encodes CDR1 SGHAT and CDR2 FQNNGV. The CDR3 sequence is CASSSLTGLAYNEQFF. The CDR3 DNA is TGTGCCAGCAGCTCCTTGACAGGGCTAGCCTACAATGAGCAGTTCTTC.

The V gene is TRBV28, the J gene TRBJ2-7; 8 bases map to TRBD1. The ends lost 6 bases at V and 5 bases at J; junction bases unmatched: 3. Germline lookup yields CDR1 MDHEN and CDR2 SYDVKM. This CDR3 region has 12 residues. CDR3 coding DNA: TGTGCCAGCAGCCCACAGGGGGACGAGCAGTACTTC. It encodes CASSPQGDEQYF. The full variable domain, with the rest looked up from reference TRBV28 and TRBJ2-7, is DVKVTQSSRYLVKRTGEKVFLECVQDMDHENMFWYRQDPGLGLRLIYFSYDVKMKEKGDIPEGYSVSREKKERFSLILESASTNQTSMYLCASSPQGDEQYFGPGTRLTVT.

This clone showed up just once. The genes are TRBV19 and TRBJ2-7; TRBD2 matches 10 bases. This CDR3 has 14 amino acids. From germline, CDR1 is LNHDA and CDR2 SQIVND (reference sequence). The V gene end was trimmed by 5 bases and the J gene end by 1 base; junction bases not matched to a gene: 2. DNA for the CDR3: TGTGCCAGTAGTCCGGGACTAGCGTCCTACGAGCAGTACTTC. Its translation is CASSPGLASYEQYF. Complete variable domain (other parts from reference TRBV19 and TRBJ2-7): DGGITQSPKYLFRKEGQNVTLSCEQNLNHDAMYWYRQDPGQGLRLIYYSQIVNDFQKGDIAEGYSVSREKKESFPLTVTSAQKNPTAFYLCASSPGLASYEQYFGPGTRLTVT.

The V and J genes are TRBV28 and TRBJ2-3; 9 bases fit TRBD2. In germline, CDR1 is MDHEN, CDR2 SYDVKM. J lost 4 bases, V lost 1 base, and 6 bases had no gene match. This CDR3 has 16 residues. The CDR3 nucleotides are TGTGCCAGCAGTTTATCGGGGACTAGCTTCGCAGATACGCAGTATTTT. Its translation: CASSLSGTSFADTQYF. Drawing the rest from reference TRBV28 and TRBJ2-3, the complete variable domain is DVKVTQSSRYLVKRTGEKVFLECVQDMDHENMFWYRQDPGLGLRLIYFSYDVKMKEKGDIPEGYSVSREKKERFSLILESASTNQTSMYLCASSLSGTSFADTQYFGPGTRLTVL.

The chain joins TRBV28 to TRBJ1-4; the match to TRBD1 covers 7 bases. Trimming took 8 bases from V and 9 from J; bases not matched to a gene: 18. The CDR3 runs 16 residues. Per the germline V gene, CDR1 is MDHEN and CDR2 is SYDVKM. For the CDR3, the DNA is TGTGCCAGCCTTACTTTTTCCGGGACAGAAGTCAAAAAACTGTTTTTT. It codes for CASLTFSGTEVKKLFF.

The J gene is TRBJ2-4, the V gene TRBV7-6; TRBD1 matches 7 bases. Germline loops: CDR1 SGHVS, CDR2 FNYEAQ. This CDR3 contains 17 residues. V shed 5 bases, J shed 0 bases, and the junction held 10 bases outside the gene matches. CDR3: CASSTTTGPEAKNIQYF. DNA of the CDR3: TGTGCCAGCAGCACCACGACAGGGCCCGAAGCCAAAAACATTCAGTACTTC.